These 22 T cell receptor beta chains share one sample of origin, sequenced in a study of T cells expressing NK-cell markers. TCRdb reworked the 5' RACE reads into one entry per CDR3 protein, no DNA. This sample's table has some 8,000 distinct CDR3 sequences. What was sequenced was blood T cells: a sorted CD56 or NKG2C T cell subset, CD4+ or CD8+ T cells, or bulk PBMC T cells (not recorded which). The receptors shown here come from a man between 18 and 29 years old in good health.

V gene TRBV5-1 combines with J gene TRBJ2-3; TCRdb's D call of TRBD2 is untestable without DNA. The CDR3 runs 16 residues. Looked up from germline, CDR1 is SGHRS and CDR2 is YFSETQ. CDR3 protein: CASSLGASGGTDTQYF.

The genes are TRBV6-2 or TRBV6-3 and TRBJ2-1. Germline V gene sequence: CDR1 MNHEY, CDR2 SVGEGT. The CDR3 contains 15 residues. The CDR3 sequence is CASGSSGFSYNEQFF.

The rearrangement joins TRBV5-1 to TRBJ2-2; TCRdb names TRBD1, which stays unverified in the absence of DNA. CDR1 SGHRS and CDR2 YFSETQ come from the germline V gene. The CDR3 sequence is 15 residues long. CDR3 protein: CASSPRQGRTGELFF.

The V call is TRBV6-4, the J call TRBJ2-6. This CDR3 has 14 amino acids. Looked up from germline, CDR1 is MRHNA and CDR2 is SNTAGT. The CDR3 region is CASSGSNGANFLTF.

The V and J genes are TRBV2 and TRBJ2-3; as DNA is missing, the TRBD1 call by TCRdb cannot be tested. The germline V gene has CDR1 SNHLY and CDR2 FYNNEI. This CDR3 region has 16 residues. CDR3 loop: CASTLSPGQHTDTQYF. The full variable domain, rest sourced from reference TRBV2 and TRBJ2-3, is EPEVTQTPSHQVTQMGQEVILRCVPISNHLYFYWYRQILGQKVEFLVSFYNNEISEKSEIFDDQFSVERPDGSNFTLKIRSTKLEDSAMYFCASTLSPGQHTDTQYFGPGTRLTVL.

The chain carries TRBV18 and TRBJ2-1. This CDR3 is built from 12 residues. Germline values: CDR1 KGHSH, CDR2 LQKENI. The CDR3 loop reads CASSPSDVEQFF.

In terms of frequency, this clonotype is medium-sized. V gene TRBV24-1 combines with J gene TRBJ2-5; TCRdb's D call, TRBD1, is unchecked because there is no DNA. CDR3 size: 16 residues. The germline V gene encodes CDR1 KGHDR and CDR2 SFDVKD. CDR3 sequence reads: CATSSSGTGGWETQYF.

The CDR3 loop reads CASSIRRQGASGELFF. The rearrangement links TRBV19 to TRBJ2-2; checking the TCRdb D call of TRBD1 is not possible without DNA. The CDR3 extends over 16 amino acids. Germline V gives CDR1 LNHDA, CDR2 SQIVND (reference sequence). Full variable domain (rest looked up from reference TRBV19 and TRBJ2-2): DGGITQSPKYLFRKEGQNVTLSCEQNLNHDAMYWYRQDPGQGLRLIYYSQIVNDFQKGDIAEGYSVSREKKESFPLTVTSAQKNPTAFYLCASSIRRQGASGELFFGEGSRLTVL.

The chain is built from TRBV21-1 and TRBJ1-2. TRBV21-1 is an annotated pseudogene. CDR3 length: 15 residues. This CDR3 is CASQTNLGTPYGYTF.

The V gene is TRBV19, the J gene TRBJ2-2; no DNA is available, so the TRBD1 call from TCRdb remains unchecked. The CDR3 extends over 17 amino acids. Germline V gives CDR1 LNHDA, CDR2 SQIVND (reference sequence). The CDR3 here is CASTPPRGPTNTGELFF.

This clonotype is deemed medium-sized (0.01 to 0.1%) by its frequency. This chain's CDR3 is CASSSGTWDTQYF. The chain carries TRBV7-9 and TRBJ2-3; TCRdb proposes TRBD2, but this gene call is untestable without DNA. The CDR3 loop spans 13 amino acids. Germline assignment: CDR1 SEHNR and CDR2 FQNEAQ (reference sequence).

V usage is TRBV28 and J usage is TRBJ1-1. Germline V gene data show CDR1 as MDHEN and CDR2 as SYDVKM. The length of the CDR3 is 11 residues. The CDR3 is CASINRREAFF.

This chain links TRBV7-9 with TRBJ2-7; TCRdb designates TRBD2, a call that cannot be tested without DNA. Germline CDR1 SEHNR, CDR2 FQNEAQ (reference sequence). The CDR3 extends over 14 amino acids. The CDR3 region is CASSADGTSYEQYF.

This clonotype is labeled medium-sized based on frequency. The rearrangement joins TRBV28 to TRBJ2-7; TCRdb calls TRBD1, which cannot be checked without DNA. The CDR3 consists of 13 residues. Germline loops: CDR1 MDHEN, CDR2 SYDVKM. The chain's CDR3 is CASSPGQRYEQYF.

Considering frequency, this clonotype is medium-sized. CDR3 in amino acids: CSVAGLVSDTQYF. V is TRBV29-1 and J is TRBJ2-3; TCRdb lists TRBD2, though no DNA is available to test this call. Germline V gene data show CDR1 as SQVTM and CDR2 as ANQGSEA. This CDR3 spans 13 amino acids.

The rearrangement uses TRBV6-1 and TRBJ1-5. The CDR3 runs to 15 residues. CDR1 and CDR2 (germline): MNHNS, SASEGT. The CDR3 loop is CASSANTYSNQPQHF.

V gene TRBV9 combines with J gene TRBJ2-7; TCRdb outputs TRBD2, but without DNA this stays unchecked. The CDR3 spans 17 residues. CDR1 is SGDLS and CDR2 is YYNGEE in the germline V gene. CDR3 sequence: CASSVAGEGRPSYEQYF.

The J gene is TRBJ2-2, the V gene TRBV27; there is no DNA to check the TCRdb D call of TRBD2. Per germline, CDR1 MNHEY and CDR2 SMNVEV (reference sequence). The CDR3 loop spans 13 amino acids. The CDR3 is CASSSGGTGELFF.

The V and J genes are TRBV12-3 or TRBV12-4 and TRBJ2-3; as DNA is missing, the TRBD2 call by TCRdb cannot be tested. CDR3 size: 15 residues. The CDR3 sequence: CASSLGGWGTDTQYF.

In terms of frequency, this clonotype is medium-sized. The genes are TRBV27 and TRBJ1-5; lacking DNA, the TRBD1 call made by TCRdb goes unchecked. From germline, CDR1 is MNHEY and CDR2 SMNVEV (reference sequence). The CDR3 runs to 14 residues. The CDR3 spells CASSSTGGYQPQHF.

Considering frequency, this clonotype is medium-sized. This chain links TRBV12-3 or TRBV12-4 with TRBJ2-2. The CDR3 totals 12 residues. The CDR3 here is CASILGPGELFF.

The rearrangement joins TRBV13 to TRBJ2-3; TCRdb proposes TRBD2, but this gene call is untestable without DNA. From germline, CDR1 is PRHDT and CDR2 FYEKMQ (reference sequence). The CDR3 length is 18 residues. CDR3 protein: CASSAHTAGESSTDTQYF.